The rows below give T cell receptor beta chains drawn from one sample of a study of T cells in localized non-small cell lung cancer. TCRdb keeps only in-frame clones here, not all; method: immunoSEQ multiplex PCR. Here the sample spans some 30,000 clones, 94% being singletons. The input for sequencing was peripheral blood, taken before any cancer treatment. The origin of the receptors is a woman between 35 and 75 years old with stage I lung adenocarcinoma. The CDR3 runs from the conserved cysteine through the conserved F or W. The D gene is left open where the match is weak. A clone size is listed for some rows: how often the clone was seen (once, few, many), or a class if it is expanded.

>NA|TRBJ2-5|NA|TRBV5-4|14
TGTGCCAGCAGCTTGTGGCTTGGAGGGGTGACCCAGTACTTC
CASSLWLGGVTQYF
>NA|TRBJ1-2|NA|TRBV19|16
TGCGCCAGTAGTATCAGGCGGCGGGGGCACGACTATGGCTACACCTTC
CASSIRRRGHDYGYTF
>NA|TRBJ2-5|NA|TRBV7-2|16
TGTGCCAGCAGCTTGGGTCCGGGACCCCCCCAAGAGACCCAGTACTTC
CASSLGPGPPQETQYF
>NA|TRBJ1-2|NA|TRBV6-1|14
TGTGCCAGCAATCGACAGAATTCTAACTATGGCTACACCTTC
CASNRQNSNYGYTF
>NA|TRBJ2-7|NA|TRBV6-5|15
TGTGCCAGCAGACGCGAAACAAGAGGAATTTACGAGCAGTACTTC
CASRRETRGIYEQYF
>TRBD2|TRBJ2-3|NA|TRBV12-5|18
TGTGCTAGTGGTTTGGCCCAACTAGCGGGGGGCCGAACAGATACGCAGTATTTT
CASGLAQLAGGRTDTQYF
>NA|TRBJ1-2|NA|TRBV13|13
TGTGCCAGCAGCTTAACGTACGTCGGTGGCTACACCTTC
CASSLTYVGGYTF
>NA|TRBJ2-1|few|TRBV25-1|14
TGTGCCAGCCAAAGAGAAAGGGGCATCCGTGAGCAGTTCTTC
CASQRERGIREQFF
>NA|TRBJ2-5|NA|TRBV7-9|14
TGTGCCAGCAGCTTAGGGGTGGGAGAAGAGACCCAGTACTTC
CASSLGVGEETQYF
>TRBD1|TRBJ1-6|NA|TRBV7-2|15
TGTGCCAGCAGCTTCGGGACAGGGTATAATTCACCCCTCCACTTT
CASSFGTGYNSPLHF
>TRBD2|TRBJ2-2|NA|TRBV5-4|17
TGTGCCAGCAGCCGGGGGGGGAGGGTTTCCAACACCGGGGAGCTGTTTTTT
CASSRGGRVSNTGELFF
>NA|TRBJ2-1|NA|TRBV11-2|19
TGTGCCAGCAGATCACGTAAGACAGGATTGATCGGGGCCTACAATGAGCAGTTCTTC
CASRSRKTGLIGAYNEQFF
>NA|TRBJ1-3|NA|TRBV4-3|14
TGCGCCAGCAGCCAAGTGAGAACTGGAAACACCATATATTTT
CASSQVRTGNTIYF
>NA|TRBJ1-1|NA|TRBV7-8|16
TGTGCCAGCAGCCCTCTTACTCAATATATGAACACTGAAGCTTTCTTT
CASSPLTQYMNTEAFF
>NA|TRBJ1-3|NA|TRBV7-2|15
TGTGCCAGCAGCCGCAGGGCTATGGCTGGAAACACCATATATTTT
CASSRRAMAGNTIYF
>NA|TRBJ1-2|NA|TRBV7-2|14
TGTGCCAGCAGCTTAAGAGCAGTTAGCTATGGCTACACCTTC
CASSLRAVSYGYTF
>TRBD1|TRBJ2-4|NA|TRBV5-8|15
TGTGCCAGCAGCTCGGGACAGGGCCTCCCCCCTTTTCAGTACTTC
CASSSGQGLPPFQYF
>NA|TRBJ2-3|few|TRBV18|13
TGTGCCAGCTCACAACACTTGGGGGATACGCAGTATTTT
CASSQHLGDTQYF
>TRBD1|TRBJ1-5|NA|TRBV19|16
TGTGCCAGTAGTATTTTGGGCAGGGGGAGCAATCAGCCCCAGCATTTT
CASSILGRGSNQPQHF
>NA|TRBJ1-5|NA|TRBV7-9|17
TGTGCCAGCAGCTTAAACGTAGTAGGGGTTGGTAATCAGCCCCAGCATTTT
CASSLNVVGVGNQPQHF
>NA|TRBJ2-2|NA|TRBV7-9|14
TGTGCCAGCAGCTTAGCCCAGGCAGCCGGGGAGCTGTTTTTT
CASSLAQAAGELFF
>TRBD2|TRBJ2-3|once|TRBV4-1|16
TGCGCCAGCAGGCGGGGAGAGCGGGAGAGTGGTGATACGCAGTATTTT
CASRRGERESGDTQYF
>NA|TRBJ2-7|NA|TRBV23-1|14
TGCGCCAGCGCATATAAGGGGTTTTCCTACGAGCAGTACTTC
CASAYKGFSYEQYF
>NA|TRBJ1-1|NA|TRBV4-1|13
TGCGCCAGCAGCCACCGGGTGGCCACTGAAGCTTTCTTT
CASSHRVATEAFF
>TRBD1|TRBJ1-2|NA|TRBV7-9|13
TGTGCCAGCAGCTCCGGACAGGGCTATGGCTACACCTTC
CASSSGQGYGYTF
>TRBD2|TRBJ2-1|NA|TRBV18|15
TGTGCCAGCTCACAAGGACTAGCGGCGGTCGATGAGCAGTTCTTC
CASSQGLAAVDEQFF
>NA|TRBJ1-5|NA|TRBV6-5|14
TGTGCCAGCAGTTACTTTAATAGCAATCAGCCCCAGCATTTT
CASSYFNSNQPQHF
>TRBD1|TRBJ1-4|NA|TRBV4-2|16
TGTGCCAGCAGCCAAGCAGGACAGGCAACTAATGAAAAACTGTTTTTT
CASSQAGQATNEKLFF
>NA|TRBJ2-7|once|TRBV4-3|16
TGCGCCAGCAGCCAAGATTTCAGGGGTTTTAGATACGAGCAGTACTTC
CASSQDFRGFRYEQYF
>NA|TRBJ1-2|NA|TRBV7-3|13
TGTGCCAGCAGCTTAACCGGGGCTGATGGCTACACCTTC
CASSLTGADGYTF
>NA|TRBJ2-1|NA|TRBV7-8|14
TGTGCCAGCAGCTTAAGGGTTGCCTACAATGAGCAGTTCTTC
CASSLRVAYNEQFF
>NA|TRBJ2-5|NA|TRBV4-2|11
TGTGCCAGCAGCCAAACTGGGTCCCAGTACTTC
CASSQTGSQYF
>NA|TRBJ2-1|NA|TRBV7-9|13
TGTGCCAGCAGCTGGACAGCCTACAATGAGCAGTTCTTC
CASSWTAYNEQFF
>NA|TRBJ2-2|NA|TRBV5-1|15
TGCGCCAGCAGCTTTGAGGTGTTTGGGGCCGGGGAGCTGTTTTTT
CASSFEVFGAGELFF
>NA|TRBJ1-2|once|TRBV14|12
TGTGCCAGCAGCCAAGATGGCATTGGCTACACCTTC
CASSQDGIGYTF
>NA|TRBJ1-2|NA|TRBV6-5|16
TGTGCCAGCAGTTACTCCGGTCAGTCCCCTAACTATGGCTACACCTTC
CASSYSGQSPNYGYTF
>NA|TRBJ1-2|NA|TRBV27|13
TGTGCCAGCACCCCGCGGGGCGGATATGGCTACACCTTC
CASTPRGGYGYTF
>NA|TRBJ1-3|NA|TRBV2|14
TGTGCCAGCAGTAAAAACAAAATAGGAAACACCATATATTTT
CASSKNKIGNTIYF
>NA|TRBJ1-6|few|TRBV7-9|14
TGTGCCAGCAGTCAGACTCTGGATAATTCACCCCTCCACTTT
CASSQTLDNSPLHF
>TRBD1|TRBJ1-5|NA|TRBV10-1|22
TGCGCCAGCAGTGAAAAGAATGGGAGGGGACAGGGATATTCGCCCGCGTATCAGCCCCAGCATTTT
CASSEKNGRGQGYSPAYQPQHF